This record concerns one T cell receptor (beta chain) sequence. Its antigen is unidentified. The CDR3 runs 13 residues. CDR1 and CDR2 from the germline V gene are LNHDA and SQIVND (reference sequence). V was shortened by 8 bases and J by 3 bases, with 11 bases between the two germline ends. The source of the sample is a study of OX40 agonist ivuxolimab in advanced cancers. Notes on the study in general: Clonal expansion by week 6 occurred in CD4+ and CD8+ blood T cells (at 0.1 to 3.0 mg/kg).

Clones were sequenced by immunoSEQ multiplex PCR, and TCRdb holds only the in-frame ones, with some missing. The data show tens of thousands of clones, approximately 90% seen once. The chain recombines TRBV19 with TRBJ1-3; D is possibly TRBD1 (5 bases). Here the sequenced sample was CD4+ or CD8+ T cells sorted from blood, taken in a trial of the OX40 agonist ivuxolimab. This clonotype originated in an adult with an advanced solid tumor such as melanoma, head and neck, liver or kidney cancer. CDR3 region: CASSTGSGNTIYF. DNA for the CDR3: TGTGCCAGTTCAACAGGCAGTGGAAACACCATATATTTT. Full variable domain (missing parts from reference TRBV19 and TRBJ1-3): DGGITQSPKYLFRKEGQNVTLSCEQNLNHDAMYWYRQDPGQGLRLIYYSQIVNDFQKGDIAEGYSVSREKKESFPLTVTSAQKNPTAFYLCASSTGSGNTIYFGEGSWLTVV.